This T cell receptor (beta chain) was recovered during a study of cytomegalovirus exposure and HLA in healthy donors. General study findings and limits: One variant, a missense change in DCLRE1C, was linked in a later analysis to TCR beta V- and J-gene trimming.

In the case of this clone: As yet, its antigen is unknown. Its ends do not fully match the called genes, so a read error is possible.

Vbeta (60) and Jbeta (13) primers were used in the PCR. Using immunoSEQ multiplex PCR, the repertoire was profiled, and TCRdb retains in-frame clones only, with some absent. The repertoire holds about 160,000 clones, with over 80% as singletons. Germline CDR1 and CDR2: SGHDT and YYEEEE. This CDR3 is built from 14 residues. Sequencing input: PBMCs. The TCR originated in a boy younger than 10 in good health and CMV-seronegative. The rearrangement links TRBV5-6 to TRBJ2-7; 9 bases are shared with TRBD1. The DNA of the CDR3 is TGTGCCGGCAGCTTGGGACAGGGTAGCTACGAGCAGTACTTC. Translated, it gives CAGSLGQGSYEQYF.